This TCR beta chain is from a study of T cells in Graves' hyperthyroidism and ophthalmopathy. This CDR3 has 13 residues. CDR1 SGHVS and CDR2 FQNEAQ come from the germline V gene. Trimming took 5 bases from V and 2 from J, leaving 9 bases between them. Amplified regions were TCR beta CDR3 sequences from RNA transcripts. The HTBI primer set was used in a first-round RT-PCR of the TCR CDR3. TCRdb recomputed calls from the multiplex PCR reads with MiXCR, one row per CDR3 protein. The repertoire has about 640,000 distinct CDR3 sequences, around 21% of them found once; the top ten carry around a third. Ophthalmopathy patients had moderate-to-severe active disease, CAS ≥3, NOSPECS ≥4, and disease duration under 3 months. Exclusion of a patient resulted from uncontrolled infection, other autoimmune disease, pregnancy or lactation. Each 10 ml fresh peripheral blood draw supplied the PBMCs. Study-level points and caveats: Most clonotypes expanded in the thyroid (above 0.001) were also present in blood.

As for this clonotype: Its matching antigen is unknown.

The sequence was obtained from a man aged 30 to 39 with Graves' ophthalmopathy. The V gene is TRBV7-8, the J gene TRBJ2-5, with a tentative D call TRBD2 (5 bases). Sample: blood. CDR3: CASSAGMQETQYF. CDR3 nucleotides: TGTGCCAGCAGCGCCGGGATGCAAGAGACCCAGTACTTC.